The rows below give T cell receptor beta chains drawn from one sample of a study of regulatory T cells in long-lasting Graves disease. TCRdb processed the multiplex PCR reads anew with MiXCR; each CDR3 protein has one entry. In the table there are a few hundred thousand distinct CDR3 sequences, about 19% of which are singletons. The sequencing here drew on peripheral blood mononuclear cells (PBMCs), taken at new diagnosis, from a patient treated with antithyroid drugs. All receptors come from a female donor with Graves disease. The CDR3 runs from the conserved cysteine through the conserved F or W. The order of the fields is V gene, J gene, CDR3 protein.

v_gene: TRBV19; j_gene: TRBJ2-1; CDR3aa: CASIPTAYSYNEQFF
v_gene: TRBV3-1; j_gene: TRBJ2-3; CDR3aa: CASSQAEREGDTQYF
v_gene: TRBV12-3/TRBV12-4; j_gene: TRBJ2-4; CDR3aa: CASSPGRGNIQYF
v_gene: TRBV3-1; j_gene: TRBJ2-7; CDR3aa: CASRPQRSSYEQYF
v_gene: TRBV7-2; j_gene: TRBJ2-7; CDR3aa: CASSDRTSGRSHELYF
v_gene: TRBV30; j_gene: TRBJ1-5; CDR3aa: CAWTDRENQPQHF
v_gene: TRBV20-1; j_gene: TRBJ2-7; CDR3aa: CSARDRPADEQYF
v_gene: TRBV4-1; j_gene: TRBJ2-3; CDR3aa: CASSRTLLAGGSTDTQYF
v_gene: TRBV4-3; j_gene: TRBJ2-1; CDR3aa: CASSLTSRYNEQFF
v_gene: TRBV5-1; j_gene: TRBJ1-5; CDR3aa: CASSLDGTAEQPQHF
v_gene: TRBV5-1; j_gene: TRBJ2-1; CDR3aa: CASSKGLANEQFF
v_gene: TRBV29-1; j_gene: TRBJ2-5; CDR3aa: CSAQGTAGETQYF
v_gene: TRBV3-1; j_gene: TRBJ1-6; CDR3aa: CASSQTVGQAPLHF
v_gene: TRBV19; j_gene: TRBJ1-1; CDR3aa: CASTPRDNPKAFF
v_gene: TRBV29-1; j_gene: TRBJ2-3; CDR3aa: CSTHQGARTDTQYF
v_gene: TRBV20-1; j_gene: TRBJ1-5; CDR3aa: CSARLSNQPQHF
v_gene: TRBV20-1; j_gene: TRBJ2-3; CDR3aa: CSARAIADTQYF
v_gene: TRBV5-4; j_gene: TRBJ2-1; CDR3aa: CASSLGVGPNNEQFF
v_gene: TRBV11-3; j_gene: TRBJ1-2; CDR3aa: CASSSVQRGGYTF
v_gene: TRBV18; j_gene: TRBJ1-1; CDR3aa: CASSPVRGEAFF
v_gene: TRBV10-2; j_gene: TRBJ2-3; CDR3aa: CASRPTGLGGDTQYF
v_gene: TRBV3-1; j_gene: TRBJ1-4; CDR3aa: CASSPDRTFEKLFF
v_gene: TRBV2; j_gene: TRBJ2-3; CDR3aa: CASSTLAGGKGDTQYF
v_gene: TRBV11-1; j_gene: TRBJ1-6; CDR3aa: CASSFSSNSPLHF
v_gene: TRBV5-1; j_gene: TRBJ2-2; CDR3aa: CASRGLAVNTGELFF
v_gene: TRBV19; j_gene: TRBJ2-6; CDR3aa: CASMGGQGAPGANVLTF